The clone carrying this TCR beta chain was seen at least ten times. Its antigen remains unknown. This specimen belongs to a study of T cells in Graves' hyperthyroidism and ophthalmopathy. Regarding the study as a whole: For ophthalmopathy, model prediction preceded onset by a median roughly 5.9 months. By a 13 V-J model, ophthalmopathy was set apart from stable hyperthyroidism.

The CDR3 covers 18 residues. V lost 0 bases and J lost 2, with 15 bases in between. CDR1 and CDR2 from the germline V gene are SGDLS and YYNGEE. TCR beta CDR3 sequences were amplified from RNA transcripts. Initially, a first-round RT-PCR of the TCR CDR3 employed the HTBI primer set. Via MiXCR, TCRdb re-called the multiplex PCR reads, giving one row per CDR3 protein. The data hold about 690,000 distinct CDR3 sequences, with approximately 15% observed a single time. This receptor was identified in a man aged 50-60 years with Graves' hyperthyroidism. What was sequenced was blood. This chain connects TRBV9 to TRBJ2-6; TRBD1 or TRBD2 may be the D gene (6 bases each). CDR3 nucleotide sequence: TGTGCCAGCAGCGTAGGAGGGGGGTTCCAAGCTGGGGCCAACGTCCTGACTTTC. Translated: CASSVGGGFQAGANVLTF.